This is a list of T cell receptor beta chains from one sample in a study of identical twins. One entry per CDR3 protein, called by TCRdb with MiXCR from the 5' RACE reads. This table has under 250,000 distinct CDR3 sequences, around 6.9% appearing once. The same specimen was also included in a second study, on yellow fever vaccine responses in identical twins.

Material for sequencing was memory (CD45RO+) T cells sorted from blood. The receptors shown here come from a woman aged 18-30 years in good health. Each CDR3 is given with its conserved first and last residue.

cdr3_length v_call cdr3_aa
17 TRBV15 CATSSRDRAGDNEKLFF
11 TRBV12-3/TRBV12-4 CASSSIRELFF
13 TRBV3-1 CASSQGWDGGYTF
14 TRBV28 CASRRLASTYEQYF
14 TRBV6-4 CASSADPGVAEQFF
15 TRBV27 CASSLTRGGTDTQYF
11 TRBV24-1 CATGQTGELFF
16 TRBV14 CASSHTGTGTRTEAFF
17 TRBV4-3 CASSQGLGGGSTYEQYF
13 TRBV5-1 CASSSLLQGEAFF
13 TRBV12-3/TRBV12-4 CASSKDRNTEAFF
16 TRBV5-6 CASSLAAGTGTNGYTF
15 TRBV7-9 CASSSSGGSYNEQFF
13 TRBV6-4 CASSFGGTDTQYF
12 TRBV6-2/TRBV6-3 CASSRGEDTQYF
11 TRBV12-3/TRBV12-4 CASSLLGTQYF
16 TRBV7-2 CASSLDSSGRLPEQFF
11 TRBV7-9 CASSRQGGYTF
14 TRBV29-1 CSVGVGTSGYQQYF
14 TRBV12-3/TRBV12-4 CASSGQGGQETQYF
13 TRBV12-3/TRBV12-4 CASSITWDQPQHF
16 TRBV3-1 CASSKGGADSGNTIYF